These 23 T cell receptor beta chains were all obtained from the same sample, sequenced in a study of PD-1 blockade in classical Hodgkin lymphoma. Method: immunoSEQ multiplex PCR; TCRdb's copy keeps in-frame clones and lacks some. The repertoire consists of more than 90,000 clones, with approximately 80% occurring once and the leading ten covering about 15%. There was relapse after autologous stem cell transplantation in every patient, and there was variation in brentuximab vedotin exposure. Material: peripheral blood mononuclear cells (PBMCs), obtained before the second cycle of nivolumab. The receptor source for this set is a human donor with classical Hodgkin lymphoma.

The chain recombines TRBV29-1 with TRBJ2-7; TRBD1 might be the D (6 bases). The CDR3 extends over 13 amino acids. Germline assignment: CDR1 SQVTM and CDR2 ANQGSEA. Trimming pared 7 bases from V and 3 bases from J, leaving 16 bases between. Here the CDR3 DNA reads TGCAGCGCCTCTCGGGGCAGGGGCTACGAGCAGTACTTC. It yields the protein CSASRGRGYEQYF.

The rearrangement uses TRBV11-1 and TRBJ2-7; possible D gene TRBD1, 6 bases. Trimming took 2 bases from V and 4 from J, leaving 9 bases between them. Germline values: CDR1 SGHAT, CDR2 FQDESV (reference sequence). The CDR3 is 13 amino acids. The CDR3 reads CASSLQGTYEQYF. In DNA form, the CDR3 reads TGTGCCAGCAGCTTACAGGGGACGTACGAGCAGTACTTC.

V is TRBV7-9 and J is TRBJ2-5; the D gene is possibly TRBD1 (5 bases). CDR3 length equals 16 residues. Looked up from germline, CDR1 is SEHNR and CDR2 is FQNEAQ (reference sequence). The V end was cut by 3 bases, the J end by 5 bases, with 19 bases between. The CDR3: CASSFPPGSVGETQYF. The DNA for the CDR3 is TGTGCCAGCAGCTTCCCCCCAGGGTCAGTAGGGGAGACCCAGTACTTC.

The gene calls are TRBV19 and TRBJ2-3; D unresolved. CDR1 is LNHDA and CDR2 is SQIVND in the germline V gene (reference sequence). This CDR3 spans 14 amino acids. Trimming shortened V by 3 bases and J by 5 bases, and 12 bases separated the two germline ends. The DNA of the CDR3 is TGTGCCAGTAGTATTCAGGAAGTAGGAGATACGCAGTATTTT. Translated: CASSIQEVGDTQYF.

The CDR3, as DNA: TGTGCCAGCAGCTTGGTTTCTACAGCCGAGCAGTACTTC. It specifies CASSLVSTAEQYF. The V and J genes are TRBV5-6 and TRBJ2-7, with D unclear. V lost 0 bases, J lost 6 bases, and 10 bases lay in between. From germline, CDR1 is SGHDT and CDR2 YYEEEE. The CDR3 is 13 residues long.

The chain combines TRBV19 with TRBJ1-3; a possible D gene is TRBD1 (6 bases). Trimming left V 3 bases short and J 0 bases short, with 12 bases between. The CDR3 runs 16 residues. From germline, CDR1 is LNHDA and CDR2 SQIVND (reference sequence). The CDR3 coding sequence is TGTGCCAGTAGTATTTACAGGGATAGCTCTGGAAACACCATATATTTT. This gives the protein CASSIYRDSSGNTIYF.

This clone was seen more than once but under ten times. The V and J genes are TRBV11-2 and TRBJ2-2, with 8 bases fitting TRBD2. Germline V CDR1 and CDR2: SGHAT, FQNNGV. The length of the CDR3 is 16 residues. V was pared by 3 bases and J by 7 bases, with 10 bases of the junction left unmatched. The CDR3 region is CASSFDEAGAVGELFF. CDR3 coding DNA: TGTGCCAGCAGCTTTGACGAAGCGGGAGCGGTCGGGGAGCTGTTTTTT. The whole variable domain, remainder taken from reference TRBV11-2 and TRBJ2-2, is EAGVAQSPRYKIIEKRQSVAFWCNPISGHATLYWYQQILGQGPKLLIQFQNNGVVDDSQLPKDRFSAERLKGVDSTLKIQPAKLEDSAVYLCASSFDEAGAVGELFFGEGSRLTVL.

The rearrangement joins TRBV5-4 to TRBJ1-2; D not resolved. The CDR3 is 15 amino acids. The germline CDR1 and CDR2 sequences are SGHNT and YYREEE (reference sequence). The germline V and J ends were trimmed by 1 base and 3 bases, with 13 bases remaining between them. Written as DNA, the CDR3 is TGTGCCAGCAGCTTGTATTCGGCCGGGGACTATGGCTACACCTTC. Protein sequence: CASSLYSAGDYGYTF.

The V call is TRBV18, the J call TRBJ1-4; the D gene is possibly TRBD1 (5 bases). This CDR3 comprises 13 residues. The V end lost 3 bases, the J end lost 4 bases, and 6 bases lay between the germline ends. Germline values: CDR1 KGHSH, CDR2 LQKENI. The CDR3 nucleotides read TGTGCCAGCTCACCGGGACTTAATGAAAAACTGTTTTTT. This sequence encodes CASSPGLNEKLFF.

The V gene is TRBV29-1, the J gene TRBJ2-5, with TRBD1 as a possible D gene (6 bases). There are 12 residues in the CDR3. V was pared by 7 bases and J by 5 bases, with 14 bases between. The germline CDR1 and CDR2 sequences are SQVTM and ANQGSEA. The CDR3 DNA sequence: TGCAGCGCCAACACAGGGTGGGAGACCCAGTACTTC. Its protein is CSANTGWETQYF.

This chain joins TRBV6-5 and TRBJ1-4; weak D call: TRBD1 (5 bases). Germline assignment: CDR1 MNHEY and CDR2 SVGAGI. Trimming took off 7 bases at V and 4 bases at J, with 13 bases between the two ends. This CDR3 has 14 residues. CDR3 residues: CASKSGRINEKLFF. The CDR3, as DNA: TGTGCCAGCAAGTCGGGACGGATTAATGAAAAACTGTTTTTT.

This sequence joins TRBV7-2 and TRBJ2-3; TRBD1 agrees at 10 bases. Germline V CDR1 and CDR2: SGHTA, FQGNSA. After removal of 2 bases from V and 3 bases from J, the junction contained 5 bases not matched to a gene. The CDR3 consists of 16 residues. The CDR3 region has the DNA TGTGCCAGCAGCTTACAACGGACAGGGGGGACAGATACGCAGTATTTT. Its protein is CASSLQRTGGTDTQYF.

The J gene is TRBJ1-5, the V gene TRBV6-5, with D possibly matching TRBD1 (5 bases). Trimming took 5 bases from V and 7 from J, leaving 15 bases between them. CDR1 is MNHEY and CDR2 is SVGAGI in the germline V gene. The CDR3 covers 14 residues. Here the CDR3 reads CASSQAREVQPQHF. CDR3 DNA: TGTGCCAGCAGTCAAGCCAGGGAGGTCCAGCCCCAGCATTTT.

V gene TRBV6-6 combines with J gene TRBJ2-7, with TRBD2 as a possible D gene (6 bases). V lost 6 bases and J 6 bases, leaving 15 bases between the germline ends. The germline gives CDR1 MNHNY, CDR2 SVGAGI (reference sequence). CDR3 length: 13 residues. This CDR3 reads CASRGLDPREQYF. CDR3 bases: TGTGCCAGCAGGGGACTCGATCCGCGCGAGCAGTACTTC.

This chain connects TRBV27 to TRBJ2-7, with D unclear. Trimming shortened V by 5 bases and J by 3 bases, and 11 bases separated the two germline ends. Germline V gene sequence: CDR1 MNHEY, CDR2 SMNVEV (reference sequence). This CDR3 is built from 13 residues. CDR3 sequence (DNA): TGTGCCAGCAGTCCGGCCGACGGCTACGAGCAGTACTTC. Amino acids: CASSPADGYEQYF.

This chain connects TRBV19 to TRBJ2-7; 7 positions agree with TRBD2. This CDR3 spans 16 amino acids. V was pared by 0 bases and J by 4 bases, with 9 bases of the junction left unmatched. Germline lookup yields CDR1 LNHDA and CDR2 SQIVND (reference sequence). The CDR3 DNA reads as TGTGCCAGTAGTATAGACCGGGACTACGGGGGATACGAGCAGTACTTC. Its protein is CASSIDRDYGGYEQYF.

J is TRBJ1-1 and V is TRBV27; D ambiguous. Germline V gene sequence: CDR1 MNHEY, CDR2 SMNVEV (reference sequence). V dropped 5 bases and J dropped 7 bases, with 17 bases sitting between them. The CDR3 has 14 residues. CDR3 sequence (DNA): TGTGCCAGCAGTCCAACACTCAAGGAGATTGAAGCTTTCTTT. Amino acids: CASSPTLKEIEAFF.

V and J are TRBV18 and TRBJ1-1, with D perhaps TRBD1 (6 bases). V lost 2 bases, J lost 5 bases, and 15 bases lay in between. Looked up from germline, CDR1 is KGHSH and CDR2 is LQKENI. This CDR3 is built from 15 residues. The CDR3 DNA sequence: TGTGCCAGCTCACCATCTCTCCAGGGGTGGACTGAAGCTTTCTTT. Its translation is CASSPSLQGWTEAFF.

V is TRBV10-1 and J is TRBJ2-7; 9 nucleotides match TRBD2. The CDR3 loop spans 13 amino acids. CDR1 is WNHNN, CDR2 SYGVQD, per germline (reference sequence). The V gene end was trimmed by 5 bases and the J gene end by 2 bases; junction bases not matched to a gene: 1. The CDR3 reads CASSRTSAYEQYF. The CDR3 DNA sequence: TGCGCCAGCAGTAGGACTAGCGCCTACGAGCAGTACTTC.

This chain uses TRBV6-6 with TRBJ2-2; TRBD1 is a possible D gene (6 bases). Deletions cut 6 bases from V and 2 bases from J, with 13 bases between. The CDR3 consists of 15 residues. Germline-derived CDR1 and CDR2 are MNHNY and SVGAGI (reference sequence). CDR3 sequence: CASRPGQLNTGELFF. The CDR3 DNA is TGTGCCAGCAGGCCCGGACAGCTAAACACCGGGGAGCTGTTTTTT.

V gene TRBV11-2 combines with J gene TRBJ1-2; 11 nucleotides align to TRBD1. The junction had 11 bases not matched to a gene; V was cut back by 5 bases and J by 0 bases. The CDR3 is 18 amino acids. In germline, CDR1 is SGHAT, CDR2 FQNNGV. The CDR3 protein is CASSPWTGGVRANYGYTF. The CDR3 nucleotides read TGTGCCAGCAGCCCCTGGACAGGGGGCGTACGAGCTAACTATGGCTACACCTTC.

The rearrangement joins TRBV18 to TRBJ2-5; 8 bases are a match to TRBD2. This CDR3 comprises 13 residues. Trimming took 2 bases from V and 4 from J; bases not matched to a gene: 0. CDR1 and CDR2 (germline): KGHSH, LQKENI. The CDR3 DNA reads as TGTGCCAGCTCACCAGGGACTAGAGAGACCCAGTACTTC. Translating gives CASSPGTRETQYF. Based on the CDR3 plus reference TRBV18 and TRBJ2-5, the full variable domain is NAGVMQNPRHLVRRRGQEARLRCSPMKGHSHVYWYRQLPEEGLKFMVYLQKENIIDESGMPKERFSAEFPKEGPSILRIQQVVRGDSAAYFCASSPGTRETQYFGPGTRLLVL.

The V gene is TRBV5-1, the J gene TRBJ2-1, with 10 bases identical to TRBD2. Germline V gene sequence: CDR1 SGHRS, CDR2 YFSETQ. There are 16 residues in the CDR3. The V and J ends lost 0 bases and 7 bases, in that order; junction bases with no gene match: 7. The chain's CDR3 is CASSLGLAGGLNEQFF. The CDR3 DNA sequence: TGCGCCAGCAGCTTGGGCTTAGCGGGAGGTTTGAATGAGCAGTTCTTC.